The text below deals with one T cell receptor beta chain. Antigen specificity is unknown. These data come from a study of shared clonotypes between healthy human individuals. General study results and limits: Around 5% was the fraction of naive CD4 clonotypes found shared across several donors.

The CDR3 is made up of 14 amino acids. J was trimmed by 8 bases and V by 3 bases; bases with no gene match: 10. Measured with immunoSEQ multiplex PCR; TCRdb has only the in-frame clones, and not every one. The table shows a few million clones, with about 92% occurring only once. The chain uses TRBV5-3 and TRBJ1-2; 7 bases agree with TRBD1. TRBV5-3 falls under the ORF class, with uncertain function. This TCR was sampled from a man between 18 and 29 years old in good health. Sequencing was performed on naive CD4+ T cells sorted from blood. Regarding subset: CD45RA+ positively selected. The CDR3: CARSWRGPRHGYTF. CDR3 coding DNA: TGTGCCAGAAGCTGGAGGGGGCCTCGTCACGGCTACACCTTC.